Below are 32 T cell receptor beta chains sequenced from a single sample in a study of blood T cell repertoires in COVID-19. This table comes from immunoSEQ multiplex PCR, and its TCRdb copy is limited to in-frame clones, with some not included. The sample holds around 100,000 clones, 65% to 90% seen once. The sequenced material came from peripheral blood. These receptors originate from a man aged 60-69 years with acute or convalescent COVID-19.

This chain links TRBV30 with TRBJ1-4; D is ambiguous. From germline, CDR1 is GTSNPN and CDR2 SVGIG (reference sequence). The V end was cut by 0 bases, the J end by 10 bases, with 12 bases between. This CDR3 is built from 13 residues. CDR3 in amino acids: CAWSVLEEGKLFF. CDR3 in DNA: TGTGCCTGGAGTGTATTAGAGGAAGGAAAACTGTTTTTT.

This clone has more than one count but fewer than ten. This chain connects TRBV27 to TRBJ2-1; a weak D match, TRBD1 (5 bases). The V end was cut by 0 bases, the J end by 7 bases, with 7 bases between. The V gene's germline CDR1 is MNHEY and CDR2 SMNVEV (reference sequence). The CDR3 covers 13 residues. Written as DNA, the CDR3 is TGTGCCAGCAGTTTATCAGGGGATAATGAGCAGTTCTTC. It codes for CASSLSGDNEQFF.

The chain has TRBV19 and TRBJ1-2; 7 bases are shared with TRBD1. The germline V gene encodes CDR1 LNHDA and CDR2 SQIVND (reference sequence). With 4 bases clipped from V and 4 bases from J, the junction kept 6 bases outside the gene matches. The CDR3 totals 14 residues. The CDR3 DNA is TGTGCCAGTAGTACCACCTGGGACAGCTATGGCTACACCTTC. This sequence encodes CASSTTWDSYGYTF.

The chain has TRBV9 and TRBJ2-1, with D tentatively TRBD2 (6 bases). Between the trimmed V and J ends, which lost 4 bases and 0 bases, there was a span of 14 bases. The CDR3 has 16 residues. CDR1 and CDR2 (germline): SGDLS, YYNGEE. The CDR3 DNA is TGTGCCAGCAGCCCCTATAGCGGACGCTCCTACAATGAGCAGTTCTTC. This codes for CASSPYSGRSYNEQFF.

The gene calls are TRBV6-5 and TRBJ1-3, with D unresolved. V lost 6 bases to trimming and J lost 1 base, with 10 bases between them. Per germline, CDR1 MNHEY and CDR2 SVGAGI. This CDR3 contains 14 residues. CDR3 coding DNA: TGTGCCAGCAGGCCCGACTGGTCTGGAAACACCATATATTTT. This translates into CASRPDWSGNTIYF.

This clone showed up just once. V and J are TRBV5-6 and TRBJ2-2; 7 bases fit TRBD1. CDR1 and CDR2 from the germline V gene are SGHDT and YYEEEE. This CDR3 contains 17 residues. V lost 4 bases and J lost 6; bases outside the gene matches: 15. The CDR3, as DNA: TGTGCCAGCAGCCCAGTTAAGACAGGGAGATGGGCCGGGGAGCTGTTTTTT. It specifies CASSPVKTGRWAGELFF. The entire variable domain, with the rest obtained from reference TRBV5-6 and TRBJ2-2, is as follows: DAGVTQSPTHLIKTRGQQVTLRCSPKSGHDTVSWYQQALGQGPQFIFQYYEEEERQRGNFPDRFSGHQFPNYSSELNVNALLLGDSALYLCASSPVKTGRWAGELFFGEGSRLTVL.

The gene calls are TRBV6-6 and TRBJ2-6; D is unresolved. This CDR3 region has 16 residues. V was trimmed by 2 bases and J by 3 bases, leaving 11 bases between them. Germline V gene sequence: CDR1 MNHNY, CDR2 SVGAGI (reference sequence). The CDR3 sequence is CASSYSVGYGANVLTF. CDR3 in DNA: TGTGCCAGCAGTTACAGTGTCGGGTATGGGGCCAACGTCCTGACTTTC.

This clone turned up a few times. The rearrangement uses TRBV6-5 and TRBJ2-7; tentative D call: TRBD2 (5 bases). Deletions cut 0 bases from V and 6 bases from J, with 15 bases between. The CDR3 loop spans 15 amino acids. From germline, CDR1 is MNHEY and CDR2 SVGAGI. The CDR3 sequence: CASSYSYGNYLEQYF. In nucleotides, the CDR3 is TGTGCCAGCAGTTACTCGTACGGGAACTATCTCGAGCAGTACTTC.

The chain has TRBV5-4 and TRBJ1-1; TRBD1 is a possible D gene (5 bases). This CDR3 has 14 residues. Germline V gene sequence: CDR1 SGHNT, CDR2 YYREEE (reference sequence). Trimming pared 4 bases from V and 3 bases from J, leaving 13 bases between. The CDR3, as DNA: TGTGCCAGCAGCCGGGGGGATGGGGACACTGAAGCTTTCTTT. This encodes CASSRGDGDTEAFF.

This clone showed up just a few times. The rearrangement links TRBV5-5 to TRBJ1-1, with 7 bases aligning to TRBD1. Germline loops: CDR1 SGHKS, CDR2 YYEKEE (reference sequence). V dropped 4 bases and J dropped 1; count of bases not matched to a gene: 7. CDR3 length: 15 amino acids. The DNA of the CDR3 is TGTGCCAGCAGCGTGACAGGGAGCCCGAACACTGAAGCTTTCTTT. Residues: CASSVTGSPNTEAFF.

The gene calls are TRBV9 and TRBJ2-1, with 10 bases lining up with TRBD2. This CDR3 comprises 16 residues. Germline-derived CDR1 and CDR2 are SGDLS and YYNGEE. The V gene end was trimmed by 4 bases and the J gene end by 7 bases; junction bases not matched to a gene: 11. CDR3 coding DNA: TGTGCCAGCAGCCCGCAACCTCAACTAGCGGGAAATGAGCAGTTCTTC. Amino acid sequence: CASSPQPQLAGNEQFF.

Worth noting for this clone: At the DNA level, this CDR3 is encoded by other sequences in the same sample as well. The V and J genes are TRBV3-1 (or the pseudogene TRBV3-2) and TRBJ2-5; 11 bases agree with TRBD1. This CDR3 comprises 14 residues. V trimming: 3 bases; J trimming: 3 bases; junction bases outside the gene matches: 0. Germline-derived CDR1 and CDR2 are LGHDT and YNNKEL (reference sequence). The CDR3 DNA reads as TGTGCCAGCAGCCAGGGACAGGGGGAAGAGACCCAGTACTTC. Translating gives CASSQGQGEETQYF.

The rearrangement links TRBV28 to TRBJ1-2; 12 positions match TRBD1. The CDR3 totals 14 residues. Germline values: CDR1 MDHEN, CDR2 SYDVKM. Trimming removed 3 bases from V and 8 bases from J; junction bases left unmatched: 4. The CDR3 is CASSLGQGARGYTF. As DNA, the CDR3 is TGTGCCAGCAGTTTGGGACAGGGGGCTCGGGGCTACACCTTC.

The rearrangement joins TRBV28 to TRBJ1-2, with D uncertain. This CDR3 is built from 12 residues. In germline, CDR1 is MDHEN, CDR2 SYDVKM. V was cut by 9 bases and J by 1 base, with 9 bases left in between. CDR3 nucleotides: TGTGCCAGTTACGGACTTAACTATGGCTACACCTTC. It encodes CASYGLNYGYTF.

To note about this clone: At one end the junction does not follow the germline gene, possibly because of a read error. The chain links TRBV7-7 to TRBJ2-7; the match to TRBD2 covers 13 bases. Germline V gene lookup returns CDR1 SSHAT and CDR2 FNYEAQ (reference sequence). This CDR3 has 17 residues. The CDR3 reads CASSPGLAGEVSYEQYF. The CDR3 DNA is TGTGCTAGCAGCCCCGGACTAGCGGGAGAGGTTTCCTACGAGCAGTACTTC.

The chain recombines TRBV7-9 with TRBJ1-5, with 7 bases identical to TRBD1. Trimming took 0 bases from V and 2 from J; bases not matched to a gene: 10. Germline-derived CDR1 and CDR2 are SEHNR and FQNEAQ (reference sequence). This CDR3 region has 18 residues. DNA of the CDR3: TGTGCCAGCAGCTTAGCGTACGGGACAGCCTCCGGCAATCAGCCCCAGCATTTT. Translating gives CASSLAYGTASGNQPQHF.

By proportion, this clone is medium-sized (0.01 to 0.1%). Other DNA sequences in the sample encode the same CDR3. The chain couples TRBV6-5 to TRBJ1-1, with 8 nucleotides matching TRBD1. Germline CDR1 reads MNHEY; CDR2 reads SVGAGI. The junction had 1 base not matched to a gene; V was cut back by 6 bases and J by 1 base. The CDR3 loop spans 13 amino acids. The CDR3 nucleotides are TGTGCCAGCAGGGACAGGGAGAACACTGAAGCTTTCTTT. Protein product: CASRDRENTEAFF.

The J gene is TRBJ2-7, the V gene TRBV19; D might be TRBD1 (6 bases). With 6 bases removed from V and 3 bases from J, the gap between germline ends came to 30 bases. Germline V gene sequence: CDR1 LNHDA, CDR2 SQIVND (reference sequence). This CDR3 has 19 residues. As DNA, the CDR3 is TGTGCCAGTAGCCGATTTATAGGGGGAGCACAGGGCCCAATCTACGAGCAGTACTTC. It is translated as CASSRFIGGAQGPIYEQYF.

The V gene is TRBV28, the J gene TRBJ2-1; perhaps TRBD2 as D (5 bases). Germline lookup yields CDR1 MDHEN and CDR2 SYDVKM. This CDR3 contains 14 residues. V shed 6 bases and J shed 2 bases, with 11 bases lying between them. The CDR3 reads CASRDPGTYNEQFF. The CDR3 DNA sequence: TGTGCCAGCAGGGACCCGGGGACCTACAATGAGCAGTTCTTC.

This chain uses TRBV3-1 (or the pseudogene TRBV3-2) with TRBJ2-1; weak D call: TRBD1 (6 bases). The germline V gene encodes CDR1 LGHDT and CDR2 YNNKEL (reference sequence). V dropped 2 bases and J dropped 3 bases, with 8 bases sitting between them. This CDR3 is built from 14 residues. The CDR3 sequence: CASSQWDNYNEQFF. DNA for the CDR3: TGTGCCAGCAGCCAATGGGACAACTACAATGAGCAGTTCTTC.

The chain recombines TRBV28 with TRBJ1-2; D possibly corresponds to TRBD1 (6 bases). CDR1 is MDHEN and CDR2 is SYDVKM in the germline V gene. Trimming shortened V by 6 bases and J by 8 bases, and 19 bases separated the two germline ends. The length of the CDR3 is 14 residues. CDR3 protein: CASRVPLDRRGYTF. The CDR3, as DNA: TGTGCCAGCAGAGTACCCCTGGACAGAAGAGGCTACACCTTC.

The rearrangement joins TRBV11-1 to TRBJ1-6; 7 positions agree with TRBD1. CDR1 is SGHAT and CDR2 is FQDESV in the germline V gene (reference sequence). The CDR3 covers 15 residues. The V segment lost 8 bases and the J segment 5 bases; nucleotides outside the gene matches: 9. CDR3: CASQRTGADNSPLHF. The CDR3 nucleotides read TGTGCCAGCCAACGAACAGGGGCCGATAATTCACCCCTCCACTTT.

This chain connects TRBV18 to TRBJ2-1, with 11 bases identical to TRBD2. Germline V gene data show CDR1 as KGHSH and CDR2 as LQKENI. The CDR3 covers 15 residues. Trimming took 0 bases from V and 11 from J; bases not matched to a gene: 6. CDR3 protein: CASSPPGLAVEKQFF. CDR3 sequence (DNA): TGTGCCAGCTCACCACCGGGACTAGCGGTCGAGAAGCAGTTCTTC.

V is TRBV19 and J is TRBJ2-7; 7 nucleotides agree with TRBD1. V lost 3 bases, J lost 1 base, and 12 bases stayed unmatched. The CDR3 covers 17 residues. Germline CDR1 reads LNHDA; CDR2 reads SQIVND (reference sequence). CDR3 DNA sequence: TGTGCCAGTAGTATCGATTCAGCCGGGACAGTGTCCTACGAGCAGTACTTC. Protein sequence: CASSIDSAGTVSYEQYF. Complete variable domain (other parts from reference TRBV19 and TRBJ2-7): DGGITQSPKYLFRKEGQNVTLSCEQNLNHDAMYWYRQDPGQGLRLIYYSQIVNDFQKGDIAEGYSVSREKKESFPLTVTSAQKNPTAFYLCASSIDSAGTVSYEQYFGPGTRLTVT.

This clone has a single count. The rearrangement uses TRBV12-3 or TRBV12-4 and TRBJ2-2; D not certain. V lost 3 bases and J 5 bases, leaving 7 bases between the germline ends. This CDR3 is built from 13 residues. CDR3 DNA: TGTGCCAGCAGTTTGCTCGAGACCGGGGAGCTGTTTTTT. Residues: CASSLLETGELFF.

This rearrangement joins TRBV6-5 to TRBJ2-1; perhaps TRBD1 as D (5 bases). The CDR3 consists of 12 residues. V was cut by 2 bases and J by 8 bases, with 7 bases left in between. The germline gives CDR1 MNHEY, CDR2 SVGAGI. The CDR3 DNA follows: TGTGCCAGCAGTTACACCAGGGATGAGCAGTTCTTC. Translated: CASSYTRDEQFF.

This chain links TRBV19 with TRBJ1-4; D is undetermined. The V gene lost 3 bases and the J gene lost 3 bases, with 11 bases spanning the gap. The CDR3 loop spans 15 amino acids. The germline CDR1 and CDR2 sequences are LNHDA and SQIVND (reference sequence). CDR3 in DNA: TGTGCCAGTAGTATTTCGGGAAGGGCTAATGAAAAACTGTTTTTT. Its translation: CASSISGRANEKLFF. Drawing the rest from reference TRBV19 and TRBJ1-4, the complete variable domain is DGGITQSPKYLFRKEGQNVTLSCEQNLNHDAMYWYRQDPGQGLRLIYYSQIVNDFQKGDIAEGYSVSREKKESFPLTVTSAQKNPTAFYLCASSISGRANEKLFFGSGTQLSVL.

The chain is built from TRBV11-2 and TRBJ2-6; possible D gene TRBD2, 6 bases. V was cut by 5 bases and J by 0 bases, with 14 bases left in between. Germline CDR1 and CDR2: SGHAT and FQNNGV. This CDR3 contains 17 residues. CDR3 in DNA: TGTGCCAGCAGCCAAATACGGGGGAGCTCTGGGGCCAACGTCCTGACTTTC. Its translation: CASSQIRGSSGANVLTF.

This clone was seen more than once but under ten times. The V call is TRBV28, the J call TRBJ2-1, with 8 bases lining up with TRBD1. The CDR3 runs to 15 residues. Germline V CDR1 and CDR2: MDHEN, SYDVKM. V dropped 0 bases and J dropped 7; count of bases not matched to a gene: 5. The CDR3 DNA follows: TGTGCCAGCAGTTTATGGGACAGGGTAGGGAATGAGCAGTTCTTC. Translated, it gives CASSLWDRVGNEQFF.

The rearrangement joins TRBV11-2 to TRBJ1-1; 7 bases match TRBD1. This CDR3 has 17 residues. Trimming cost V 5 bases and J 0 bases; bases outside gene matches: 12. Germline CDR1 is SGHAT and CDR2 is FQNNGV. The CDR3 region is CASSPRGTEILNTEAFF. The CDR3 DNA follows: TGTGCCAGCAGCCCAAGGGGGACAGAAATTTTGAACACTGAAGCTTTCTTT.

The rearrangement joins TRBV7-9 to TRBJ1-6; possible D gene TRBD1, 6 bases. Trimming took 5 bases from V and 7 from J, leaving 12 bases between them. Looked up from germline, CDR1 is SEHNR and CDR2 is FQNEAQ (reference sequence). The length of the CDR3 is 14 residues. The CDR3 sequence is CASSMDSFNSPLHF. The CDR3, as DNA: TGTGCCAGCAGCATGGACAGCTTCAATTCACCCCTCCACTTT.

The sample holds one count of this clone. The V and J genes are TRBV27 and TRBJ2-7; D gene ambiguous. Trimming took 6 bases from V and 3 from J, leaving 15 bases between them. CDR1 MNHEY and CDR2 SMNVEV come from the germline V gene (reference sequence). CDR3 length: 14 amino acids. DNA for the CDR3: TGTGCCAGCAGACGCCTCCTGACGGGCTACGAGCAGTACTTC. This translates into CASRRLLTGYEQYF.